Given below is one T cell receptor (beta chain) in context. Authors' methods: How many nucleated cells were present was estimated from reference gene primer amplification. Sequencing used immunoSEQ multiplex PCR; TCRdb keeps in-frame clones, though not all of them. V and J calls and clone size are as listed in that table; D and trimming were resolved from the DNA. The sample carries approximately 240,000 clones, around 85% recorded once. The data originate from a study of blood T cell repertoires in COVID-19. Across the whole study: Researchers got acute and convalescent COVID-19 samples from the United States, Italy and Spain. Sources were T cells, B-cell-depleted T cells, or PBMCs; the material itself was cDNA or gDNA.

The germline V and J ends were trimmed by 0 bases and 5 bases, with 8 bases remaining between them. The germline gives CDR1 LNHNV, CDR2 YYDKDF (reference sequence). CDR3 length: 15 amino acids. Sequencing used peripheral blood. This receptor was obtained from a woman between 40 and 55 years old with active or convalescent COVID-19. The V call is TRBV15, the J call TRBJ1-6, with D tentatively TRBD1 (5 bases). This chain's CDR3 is CATSRDQGDNSPLHF. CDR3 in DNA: TGTGCCACCAGCAGAGATCAAGGGGATAATTCACCCCTCCACTTT. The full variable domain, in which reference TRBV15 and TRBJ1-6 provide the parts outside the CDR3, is DAMVIQNPRYQVTQFGKPVTLSCSQTLNHNVMYWYQQKSSQAPKLLFHYYDKDFNNEADTPDNFQSRRPNTSFCFLDIRSPGLGDTAMYLCATSRDQGDNSPLHFGNGTRLTVT.